The rows below give T cell receptor beta chains drawn from one sample of a study of T cell responses to AZD1222 COVID-19 vaccine. Sequenced by immunoSEQ multiplex PCR; TCRdb stores in-frame clones only, minus some. The repertoire holds 130,000 or so clones, with over 90% as singletons. The specimen was peripheral blood, collected on day 0 of MenACWY control vaccination. All receptors derive from an adult in good health. Both conserved end residues are part of each CDR3. The order of the fields is J gene, D gene, clone size, V gene, CDR3 protein, CDR3 DNA. D genes are given only for firm matches. Size is omitted from some rows. Given values are once, few, many or a class for expanded clones.

>TRBJ1-4|.|.|TRBV24-1
CATSDGRSTNEKLFF
TGTGCCACCAGTGATGGACGGTCAACTAATGAAAAACTGTTTTTT
>TRBJ2-1|.|.|TRBV5-8
CASSGGSGQNYNEQFF
TGTGCCAGCAGCGGGGGGTCCGGACAGAACTACAATGAGCAGTTCTTC
>TRBJ2-7|.|.|TRBV28
CASSSPYEQYF
TGTGCCAGCAGTTCACCCTACGAGCAGTACTTC
>TRBJ1-5|TRBD1|.|TRBV27
CASSLQGGNQPQHF
TGTGCCAGCAGTTTACAGGGGGGTAATCAGCCCCAGCATTTT
>TRBJ2-7|TRBD2|.|TRBV5-1
CASSILRTSETYEQYF
TGCGCCAGCAGCATACTAAGGACTAGCGAGACCTACGAGCAGTACTTC
>TRBJ1-4|.|.|TRBV14
CASSQTETGHFNEKLFF
TGTGCCAGCAGCCAAACTGAGACGGGACACTTTAATGAAAAACTGTTTTTT
>TRBJ1-2|.|.|TRBV5-1
CASSPDFYGYTF
TGCGCCAGCAGCCCAGACTTTTATGGCTACACCTTC
>TRBJ1-5|.|once|TRBV7-3
CASSLAKGRTSNQPQHF
TGTGCCAGCAGCTTAGCAAAGGGACGGACGAGCAATCAGCCCCAGCATTTT
>TRBJ2-7|.|.|TRBV5-1
CASSPDGRTGYEQYF
TGCGCCAGCAGCCCTGATGGGAGGACAGGCTACGAGCAGTACTTC
>TRBJ2-7|.|.|TRBV21-1
CASSKQTYEQYF
TGTGCCAGCAGCAAACAAACCTACGAGCAGTACTTC
>TRBJ2-3|TRBD2|.|TRBV6-4
CASSASLTSGSTDTQYF
TGTGCCAGCAGTGCGTCCCTGACTAGCGGGAGCACAGATACGCAGTATTTT
>TRBJ2-5|.|.|TRBV5-1
CASSFVLGETQYF
TGCGCCAGCAGCTTTGTGTTAGGAGAGACCCAGTACTTC
>TRBJ1-6|.|.|TRBV7-9
CASSLPGSPLHF
TGTGCCAGCAGCTTGCCAGGCTCACCCCTCCACTTT
>TRBJ2-1|.|.|TRBV12-3/TRBV12-4
CASSLGGNEQFF
TGTGCCAGCAGTTTAGGGGGGAATGAGCAGTTCTTC
>TRBJ2-1|.|.|TRBV19
CASSQVGLDYNEQFF
TGTGCCAGTAGTCAGGTCGGACTTGACTACAATGAGCAGTTCTTC
>TRBJ2-5|.|.|TRBV5-1
CASSLGVQETQYF
TGCGCCAGCAGCTTGGGCGTCCAAGAGACCCAGTACTTC
>TRBJ2-6|.|.|TRBV11-2
CASSSLAVRAGANVLTF
TGTGCCAGCAGCTCCCTCGCCGTTAGGGCTGGGGCCAACGTCCTGACTTTC
>TRBJ2-2|.|once|TRBV5-1
CASSYQGSGELFF
TGCGCCAGCAGTTATCAGGGTTCCGGGGAGCTGTTTTTT
>TRBJ2-2|.|.|TRBV27
CASTRGGANTGELFF
TGTGCCAGTACTAGGGGGGGCGCGAACACCGGGGAGCTGTTTTTT
>TRBJ2-1|TRBD1|once|TRBV27
CASTSKGQGDNEQFF
TGTGCCAGCACCTCAAAGGGACAGGGGGATAATGAGCAGTTCTTC
>TRBJ1-3|.|few|TRBV5-4
CASSLLPTSGNTIYF
TGTGCCAGCAGCTTGCTGCCCACATCTGGAAACACCATATATTTT
>TRBJ2-7|.|.|TRBV20-1
CSAHRAREQYF
TGCAGTGCCCACCGGGCCCGCGAGCAGTACTTC
>TRBJ1-2|.|.|TRBV5-1
CASSPRTDHGYTF
TGCGCCAGCAGCCCGAGGACTGATCATGGCTACACCTTC
>TRBJ1-2|.|.|TRBV3-1/TRBV3-2
CASSQVVGQDGYTF
TGTGCCAGCAGCCAAGTCGTCGGGCAGGATGGCTACACCTTC
>TRBJ1-6|TRBD1|.|TRBV7-2
CASILGGQGSPLHF
TGTGCCAGCATCCTGGGCGGACAGGGCTCACCCCTCCACTTT
>TRBJ1-3|.|.|TRBV7-9
CASSLITGNTIYF
TGTGCCAGCAGCTTAATTACCGGAAACACCATATATTTT
>TRBJ2-7|.|.|TRBV4-1
CASSQVENSYEQYF
TGCGCCAGCAGCCAAGTAGAGAACTCCTACGAGCAGTACTTC
>TRBJ1-5|.|.|TRBV25-1
CASSASTGHQPQHF
TGTGCCAGCAGTGCCTCGACAGGCCATCAGCCCCAGCATTTT
>TRBJ1-5|TRBD1|.|TRBV5-5
CASSPGQGVTQPQHF
TGTGCCAGCAGCCCGGGACAGGGGGTGACTCAGCCCCAGCATTTT
>TRBJ1-3|TRBD1|.|TRBV5-1
CASSPDRETGNTIYF
TGCGCCAGCAGCCCGGACAGGGAAACTGGAAACACCATATATTTT
>TRBJ1-2|.|.|TRBV7-3
CASSFDSNYGYTF
TGTGCCAGCAGCTTTGACAGCAACTATGGCTACACCTTC
>TRBJ2-7|.|.|TRBV6-1
CASSDMQPPYEQYF
TGTGCCAGCAGTGATATGCAGCCCCCCTACGAGCAGTACTTC
>TRBJ1-2|.|.|TRBV6-5
CASSTRGQNGYTF
TGTGCCAGCAGTACCCGGGGCCAGAATGGCTACACCTTC
>TRBJ1-4|.|.|TRBV2
CASSEALGGSNEKLFF
TGTGCCAGCAGTGAAGCGCTTGGGGGGAGTAATGAAAAACTGTTTTTT
>TRBJ1-3|.|.|TRBV9
CASSVWGSSGNTIYF
TGTGCCAGCAGCGTCTGGGGCTCTTCTGGAAACACCATATATTTT
>TRBJ2-7|.|.|TRBV5-6
CASSSTGSSYEQYF
TGTGCCAGCAGCAGCACCGGGAGCTCCTACGAGCAGTACTTC
>TRBJ1-2|TRBD1|.|TRBV18
CASSPQSPGQGAQGYTF
TGTGCCAGCTCACCACAGTCACCTGGACAGGGGGCACAAGGCTACACCTTC
>TRBJ1-1|.|.|TRBV6-5
CASSLRGAGATEAFF
TGTGCCAGCAGCCTACGGGGGGCAGGGGCGACTGAAGCTTTCTTT
>TRBJ1-1|.|.|TRBV27
CASSSRTDVNTEAFF
TGTGCCAGCAGTTCTCGGACAGATGTGAACACTGAAGCTTTCTTT
>TRBJ1-1|TRBD1|once|TRBV5-1
CASSWGDRKNTEAFF
TGCGCCAGCAGCTGGGGGGACAGAAAGAACACTGAAGCTTTCTTT
>TRBJ2-7|.|.|TRBV5-1
CASSVASGTSYEQYF
TGCGCCAGCAGCGTGGCCTCCGGGACCTCCTACGAGCAGTACTTC
>TRBJ2-4|.|.|TRBV2
CASRVRDIQYF
TGTGCCAGCAGGGTTCGAGACATTCAGTACTTC
>TRBJ1-4|TRBD1|.|TRBV4-2
CASSQAAGTGIGKLFF
TGTGCCAGCAGCCAAGCCGCCGGGACAGGGATTGGAAAACTGTTTTTT
>TRBJ2-7|.|.|TRBV24-1
CATSDLSAYEQYF
TGTGCCACCAGTGATTTGTCAGCCTACGAGCAGTACTTC
>TRBJ1-1|TRBD1|.|TRBV19
CASSWTPRGPNTEAFF
TGTGCCAGTAGCTGGACTCCGAGGGGGCCGAACACTGAAGCTTTCTTT
>TRBJ2-3|.|.|TRBV6-1
CASSEGRGTDTQYF
TGTGCCAGCAGTGAAGGAAGGGGCACAGATACGCAGTATTTT